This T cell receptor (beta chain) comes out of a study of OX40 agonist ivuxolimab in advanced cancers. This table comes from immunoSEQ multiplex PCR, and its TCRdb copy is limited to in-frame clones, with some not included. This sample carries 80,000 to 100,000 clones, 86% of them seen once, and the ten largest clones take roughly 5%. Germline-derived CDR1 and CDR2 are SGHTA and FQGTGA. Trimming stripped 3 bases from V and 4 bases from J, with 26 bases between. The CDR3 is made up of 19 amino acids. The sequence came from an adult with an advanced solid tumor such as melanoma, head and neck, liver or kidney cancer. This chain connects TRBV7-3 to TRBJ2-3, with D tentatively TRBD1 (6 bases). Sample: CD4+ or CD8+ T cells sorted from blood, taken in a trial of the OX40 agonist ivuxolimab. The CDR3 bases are TGTGCCAGCAGCTTTCAACCCGGATCCGGCAGGGGCCCTGCAGATACGCAGTATTTT. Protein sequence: CASSFQPGSGRGPADTQYF.